The source of this T cell receptor (beta chain) is a study of cytomegalovirus exposure and HLA in healthy donors (TCRdb year 2017). Looking at the study overall: In an earlier analysis of under 750 of the donors, roughly 300 Gb of sequence data and 90 million to 120 million unique TCR beta sequences from about 180 million T cells were reported. Several DR-DQ haplotypes were treated as single units for association and clustering because of strong linkage in the cohort. Across around 400 genotyped donors of the cohort, an average of about 220,000 unique TCR beta nucleotide sequences per donor were sequenced, and approximately 17% of those sequences were non-productive. The number of donors typed differed by locus, with roughly 620-630 for A, B, C, DRB1 and DQB1, around 500 for DQA1, 606 for DPA1, and around 460 for DPB1. An earlier analysis of 587 of the donors used high-throughput TCR beta sequencing to judge whether each TCR beta V gene segment behaved as functional or pseudogenic. Every discovery cohort repertoire had been produced on one sequencing platform. Donor age, sex, ethnicity and CMV serostatus were compiled together with the repertoire data. The study profiled the T cell repertoires of 500 to 800 subjects by immunosequencing and related them to cytomegalovirus serostatus. To study patterns of TCR occurrence, a later analysis re-analyzed previously published TCR beta repertoires from around 660 donors and added high-resolution HLA genotyping. The study combined high-throughput TCR immunosequencing, statistical association of individual TCRs with disease status, and machine learning to predict cytomegalovirus infection status. A later genetic analysis used genome-wide SNP genotypes for about three fifths of the 666 donors, treating that subset as a discovery cohort. The later analysis used no new phenotypic data to find candidate immune exposures, relying instead on TCR beta sequences and their occurrence across donors. A separate validation cohort of 90 to 150 different subjects was used in addition to the 666-subject first cohort. About 310 gigabases of sequencing data and approximately 85 million unique TCR sequences were included in an early release covering over 600 HLA-typed donors. Of the 300 to 400 genotyped donors, over 70% fell in the genetic ancestry cluster associated with self-reported Caucasian donors. The study aimed to test whether signatures of past pathogen exposure could be identified by cataloging public T cell receptors. HLA typing included class I and class II loci at four-digit resolution. What the authors observed across the whole study: Correlated functional status among segregating V segments might reflect linkage disequilibrium, but an unknown experimental factor could not be ruled out. The cohort was sequenced for TCR beta chains only, and without alpha or paired-chain data the features that could be detected were limited. The study gave a list of some 150 TCR beta chains associated with cytomegalovirus. The authors suggested that the approach could potentially be generalized to other disease states and immunological phenotypes. In a later analysis, HLA-associated TCR beta chains were found to be more clonally expanded and to have lower generation probabilities than equally common non-associated chains. According to a later analysis, most CMV-associated TCR beta chains appeared to be HLA-restricted, and the HLA associations seemed to be driven largely by CMV exposure. The classifier was reported to diagnose cytomegalovirus status with high specificity and sensitivity in both the original and validation cohorts. Most TCR sequences were seen in very few donors, while some public TCRs were found in many individuals. A further reported finding was that TCR beta sequences accurately predicted the HLA-A and HLA-B alleles for most subjects in the first cohort. Three of the identified cytomegalovirus-associated TCR beta chains were confirmed in vitro to be specific for cytomegalovirus antigens. Roughly uniform sequencing depth across donors was assumed in presence/absence analyses, although this assumption may not hold. A later genetic analysis reported fewer N-insertions in productive TCRs among donors in an Asian-associated ancestry cluster than the 666-donor mean. In a later analysis, TCR association rates were found to vary across HLA loci, with the most associated TCRs seen for DRB1 alleles and the fewest for HLA-C alleles. The 87-base-pair reads could not distinguish some IMGT-functional V segments, including TRBV6-2 and TRBV6-3, so those segments were excluded. CMV serostatus was the only immune exposure information available for the cohort. In a later analysis, several top co-occurrence clusters were reported to appear linked to parvovirus B19, influenza, CMV and Epstein-Barr virus. Roughly 17 rarely observed V segments, including chromosome 9 orphons, were excluded from the earlier analysis of almost 600 of the donors because counts were too low. In a later genetic analysis, a missense DCLRE1C variant was associated with V-gene and J-gene trimming of TCR beta chains, and the association was replicated in an independent cohort. At a false discovery rate of 0.05, a later analysis linked 16,000 or so TCR beta sequences to specific HLA alleles. In an earlier analysis of some 550 of the donors, most TCR beta V segments were observed in productive rearrangements about 87% or about 30% of the time, broadly matching IMGT annotations. Because HLA typing was unavailable for some donors at each locus, only the typed subset was used in association tests. A cluster of highly shared sequence variants was judged likely to represent a technical artifact of the sequencing pipeline. When HLA alleles, especially DR and DQ, strongly co-occurred, TCR associations were difficult to assign to individual alleles.

The method behind the library was the immunoSEQ multiplex PCR assay. For the multiplex PCR, a mixture combining 60 forward primers for TCR Vbeta segments and 13 reverse primers for TCR Jbeta segments was used. A multiplex PCR assay on genomic DNA amplified the CDR3 region of rearranged TCR beta genes. The amplified TCR beta libraries were sequenced on the Illumina HiSeq System as 87-base-pair reads. Regarding the original processing steps: Across the 670 or so repertoires, a later analysis counted tens of millions of unique TCR beta chains, approximately 10 million of which were shared by at least two donors. Raw reads were error-corrected and collapsed into unique sequences by a nearest-neighbor algorithm in which closely related sequences were merged to remove PCR and sequencing errors. To assign V, D and J gene segments, CDR3 sequences were aligned to IMGT reference sequences. Each retained sequence needed at least a six-nucleotide match to both a V gene segment and a J gene segment. Rearrangements were called productive when the CDR3 lacked stop codons and stayed in frame with V and J; all others were non-productive. Following IMGT convention, CDR3 was defined as the stretch from the second conserved V-encoded cysteine to the conserved J-encoded phenylalanine. The earlier analysis of about 610 of the donors excluded any sequence lacking an unambiguous match to a single V gene segment. In an earlier analysis of several hundred of the donors, V segments were called functional above 56.7% productive rearrangements and were called segregating when the between-donor standard deviation exceeded 5%. To diagnose cytomegalovirus status from the catalog of TCR beta chain sequences, a statistical classification framework was built. In a later analysis, TCR nucleotide sequences were compared against IMGT/GENE-DB human TR gene sequences so that V and J genes could be assigned. The TCRdist pipeline was used in a later analysis to assign CDR3 sequences and most-parsimonious VDJ recombination scenarios. In a later analysis, every TCR beta chain was defined by the combination of its CDR3 amino acid sequence and its V-gene family, and reads without a unique V-gene family were dropped. As a way to deal with suspected cross-contamination and a sequencing artifact, a later analysis dropped 592 nucleotide sequences that were highly shared and had low generation probability. In a later analysis, a clonal expansion index for each public chain was calculated from normalized within-repertoire ranks of inferred template counts. A later analysis computed generation probabilities with a VDJ recombination model fitted to out-of-frame rearrangements, and checked the results against IGoR. In a later analysis, hypergeometric tests were used to score TCR-TCR, TCR-HLA and TCR-CMV co-occurrence, with a repertoire-size bias correction applied to TCR pairs. A later analysis estimated false discovery rates by permuting HLA or CMV assignments 20 times. In a later analysis, co-occurring TCRs were grouped using DBSCAN, with TCRdist sequence similarity added in when clustering inside HLA-allele-positive subsets. For co-occurrence clustering, repertoires with fewer than 30,000 or more than 120,000 public chains were excluded, along with about five repertoires with anomalous nucleotide sharing. This immuneACCESS table, as held by TCRdb, lists in-frame sequences with V and J called but not all clones. Of the missing ones, under half trace to an unresolved V gene in checked studies; the others have no known cause. The V and J calls and clone size come from that table; D and trimming were worked out from the DNA. This sample's table carries 75,000 to 80,000 clones. Clones ranked in the top ten supply around 4% of the sample.

The cohort was made up of 666 healthy bone marrow donors. At the time of sampling, all cohort members were nominally healthy, though unrecorded immune exposures were likely present. The donor was CMV seropositive and was included in the group of some 290 seropositive cohort members. Each donor provided a peripheral blood sample, and peripheral blood mononuclear cells were used for TCR beta sequencing. The Qiagen DNeasy Blood Extraction Kit was used to extract genomic DNA from the blood cell samples. On this clone: This receptor's antigen is unknown.

For CDR1 and CDR2, the germline V gene lists MGHDK and SYGVNS. V drops 2 bases and J drops 8 bases, leaving 12 bases in between. Taken from cysteine to phenylalanine, the CDR3 has 13 residues. Kept here is only the CDR3 DNA, which spans 39 bases and is read in frame from base 1. The receptor comes from a man between 18 and 35 years old in good health and CMV-seropositive. The receptor chain draws on TRBV25-1 and TRBJ1-2; the D gene cannot be named for sure. The sample was PBMCs. CDR3 reads: CASSEVMEGGYTF. The base sequence is TGTGCCAGCAGTGAAGTTATGGAGGGCGGCTACACCTTC.